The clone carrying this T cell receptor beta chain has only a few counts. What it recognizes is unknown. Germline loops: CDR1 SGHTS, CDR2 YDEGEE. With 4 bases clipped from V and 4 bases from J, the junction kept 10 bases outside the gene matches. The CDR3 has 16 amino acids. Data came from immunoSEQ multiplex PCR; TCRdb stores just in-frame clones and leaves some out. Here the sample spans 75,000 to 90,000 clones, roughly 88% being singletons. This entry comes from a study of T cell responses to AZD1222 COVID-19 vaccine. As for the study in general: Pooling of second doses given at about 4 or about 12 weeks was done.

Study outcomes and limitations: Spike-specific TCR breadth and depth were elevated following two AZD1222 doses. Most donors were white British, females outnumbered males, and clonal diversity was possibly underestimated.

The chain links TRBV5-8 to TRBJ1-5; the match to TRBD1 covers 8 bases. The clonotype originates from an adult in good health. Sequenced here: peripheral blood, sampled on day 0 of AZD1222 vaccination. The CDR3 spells CASSITGTGGNQPQHF. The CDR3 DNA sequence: TGTGCCAGCAGCATTACCGGGACAGGCGGAAATCAGCCCCAGCATTTT.